The present TCR beta chain was sequenced within a study of blood T cell repertoires in COVID-19. In the study overall: Sites in the United States, Italy and Spain provided acute and convalescent COVID-19 samples. T cells, B-cell-depleted T cells, or PBMCs supplied cDNA or gDNA.

In terms of age and location, participants ranged from about 18 to 89 years and lived in about two dozen US areas. Original handling: How many nucleated cells were present was estimated from reference gene primer amplification. Assay: immunoSEQ multiplex PCR; the TCRdb copy retains only in-frame clones and omits some. Clone size and V and J calls were adopted from that table, with D and trimming inferred from the DNA. Here the sample spans about 380,000 clones, 80% to 90% being singletons. The germline gives CDR1 SGHTA, CDR2 FQGNSA. This CDR3 has 15 amino acids. J lost 8 bases, V lost 3 bases, and 6 bases had no gene match.

V and J are TRBV7-2 and TRBJ2-1, with 11 bases lining up with TRBD1. Sequenced: PBMCs or T cells enriched from blood (not recorded which). This TCR was sampled from a man aged 25 to 40 who had recovered from COVID-19. CDR3 sequence reads: CASSLSGQGAYEQFF. The CDR3 DNA reads as TGTGCCAGCAGCTTGTCCGGACAGGGGGCCTATGAGCAGTTCTTC.